This TCR beta chain is from a study of spatial heterogeneity in lung cancer. Time point in this sample: sample taken at primary tumor resection. Regarding the study as a whole: Mutation tallies in tumors tracked expanded intratumoral alpha and beta TCR counts.

This clonotype was detected ten times or more. Its antigen is unidentified. The CDR3 is 14 residues long. Trimming left V 5 bases short and J 4 bases short, with 14 bases between. The V gene's germline CDR1 is SSHAT and CDR2 FNYEAQ (reference sequence). TCRdb reprocessed the 5' RACE reads via MiXCR and lists one record per CDR3 protein. The sample lists approximately 3,000 distinct CDR3 sequences; approximately 12% were seen once. The chain employs TRBV7-7 and TRBJ2-5, with a weak D call TRBD1 (5 bases). This sequence originates from a male donor with early-stage non-small cell lung cancer. The input for sequencing was lung tumor tissue, taken at surgery. As DNA, the CDR3 is TGTGCCAGCAGCCCGAACAGGATTCGAGAGACCCAGTACTTC. This encodes CASSPNRIRETQYF.